This T cell receptor (beta chain) appears in the sequencing data of a study of shared clonotypes between healthy human individuals. Sequencing used immunoSEQ multiplex PCR; TCRdb keeps in-frame clones, though not all of them. Counted here are approximately 1.1 million clones, around 78% occurring once; the ten biggest clones make up roughly 0.56%. The CDR3 extends over 15 amino acids. In germline, CDR1 is SGHAT, CDR2 FQNNGV. J gave up 2 bases and V 4 bases, and 5 bases lay outside the gene matches. The sample consisted of memory CD4+ T cells from PBMCs. As for subset: CD45RA-negative fraction. V gene TRBV11-2 combines with J gene TRBJ2-1; 7 nucleotides match TRBD2. The clonotype originates from a young man in good health. Some clones in this sample may be carry-over from other donors' samples. CDR3 sequence (DNA): TGTGCCAGCAGCTCCCTAGCGGATGCCTACAATGAGCAGTTCTTC. Its translation is CASSSLADAYNEQFF.